This T cell receptor beta chain was found in a study of cytomegalovirus exposure and HLA in healthy donors. Study conclusions and caveats: According to the study, roughly 180 TCR beta chains were cytomegalovirus-associated.

Nominal health characterized the donors when sampled, though unrecorded immune exposures were likely. This clone showed up just a few times. Its antigen is still unknown. PCR involved 60 Vbeta and 13 Jbeta primers. Profiled with immunoSEQ multiplex PCR; TCRdb holds only in-frame clones, not every one. Of under 200,000 clones listed, about 85% are singletons. The V gene's germline CDR1 is SGHTA and CDR2 FQGTGA. Trimming took off 6 bases at V and 1 base at J, with 9 bases between the two ends. The CDR3 runs to 13 residues. J is TRBJ1-1 and V is TRBV7-3, with D possibly TRBD1 on 5 matching bases. The TCR sequence derives from a man between 45 and 60 years old in good health and CMV-seronegative. The specimen sequenced was PBMCs. CDR3: CASSQQENTEAFF. The CDR3 coding sequence is TGTGCCAGCAGTCAACAGGAGAACACTGAAGCTTTCTTT.